These T cell receptor beta chains were read from a single sample in a study of breast tumors, draining lymph nodes, adjacent tissues. One entry per CDR3 protein results from TCRdb running MiXCR on the multiplex PCR reads. The table has approximately 100,000 distinct CDR3 sequences, 21% seen once. Material for sequencing was axillary lymph node tissue. The receptors stem from a female donor with breast cancer. Some clones in this sample may be carry-over from other donors' samples. Each CDR3 is given with its conserved first and last residue. The D gene is left open where the match is weak. Size tells how often a clone was seen (once, few, many) or the class of an expanded clone, and some rows leave it out.

abundance | j_gene | v_gene | d_gene | len | CDR3nt | CDR3aa
. | TRBJ2-2 | TRBV5-6 | . | 15 | TGTGCCAGCAGAATCCGCCCCCCAGGGTTCGGGGAGCTGTTTTTT | CASRIRPPGFGELFF
many | TRBJ2-3 | TRBV9 | TRBD2 | 16 | TGTGCCAGCAGCCCTTCTAGCGGGGGGTCCACAGATACGCAGTATTTT | CASSPSSGGSTDTQYF
many | TRBJ2-5 | TRBV28 | . | 11 | TGTGCCAGCAGTTTATTCGGGGCCCAGTACTTC | CASSLFGAQYF
many | TRBJ2-7 | TRBV5-1 | . | 14 | TGCGCCAGCAGCTCGCGGGGTTCGGCCTACGAGCAGTACTTC | CASSSRGSAYEQYF
. | TRBJ2-3 | TRBV27 | TRBD2 | 16 | TGTGCCAGCGGTTTAACTAGCGGGGTCAGCACAGATACGCAGTATTTT | CASGLTSGVSTDTQYF
. | TRBJ1-2 | TRBV28 | TRBD1 | 15 | TGTGCCAGCAGTCCGGGACAGGGGTCTTTTGGTGGCTACACCTTC | CASSPGQGSFGGYTF
. | TRBJ2-1 | TRBV3-1 | TRBD2 | 15 | TGTGCCAGCAGCCAAGAATCGGGACTAGAGCCCGAGCAGTTCTTC | CASSQESGLEPEQFF
many | TRBJ2-5 | TRBV7-6 | . | 17 | TGTGCCAGCAGCTTAGTCCGTCCGACAGGAGGAAAAGAGACCCAGTACTTC | CASSLVRPTGGKETQYF
few | TRBJ1-2 | TRBV5-4 | . | 15 | TGTGCCAGCAGCGAGTCCATTCCCGGGAACTATGGCTACACCTTC | CASSESIPGNYGYTF
few | TRBJ1-2 | TRBV28 | . | 15 | TGTGCCAGCAGTTTACCTGGGAGTGTAGTTGATGGCTACACCTTC | CASSLPGSVVDGYTF
many | TRBJ2-7 | TRBV19 | . | 14 | TGTGCCAGTAGCCTGACAGCTCTCTCCTACGAGCAGTACTTC | CASSLTALSYEQYF
. | TRBJ1-1 | TRBV10-3 | . | 13 | TGTGCCATCAGTGAACAGTTGAACACTGAAGCTTTCTTT | CAISEQLNTEAFF
many | TRBJ2-7 | TRBV20-1 | TRBD2 | 15 | TGCAGTGCTAGACTTCTAGCGGGAGGAGGCTACGAGCAGTACTTC | CSARLLAGGGYEQYF
. | TRBJ2-4 | TRBV12-3/TRBV12-4 | . | 14 | TGTGCCAGCAGTTTATCCTCAGGGGCAAACATTCAGTACTTC | CASSLSSGANIQYF
. | TRBJ1-1 | TRBV6-6 | TRBD1 | 13 | TGTGCCAGCAGTGACAGGGGAAGAACTGAAGCTTTCTTT | CASSDRGRTEAFF
many | TRBJ2-3 | TRBV20-1 | . | 12 | TGCAGTGCTCCTCAGGGCACAGATACGCAGTATTTT | CSAPQGTDTQYF
many | TRBJ1-2 | TRBV5-4 | . | 14 | TGTGCCAGCACGAATGGGAACACCAAATATGGCTACACCTTC | CASTNGNTKYGYTF
many | TRBJ2-1 | TRBV6-5 | TRBD2 | 13 | TGTGCCAGCAGTTACGGATGGGGGGGTGAGCAGTTCTTC | CASSYGWGGEQFF
. | TRBJ1-1 | TRBV7-3 | TRBD1 | 15 | TGTGCCAGCAGCCCGGGCGGCAGGGGGCTGACTGAAGCTTTCTTT | CASSPGGRGLTEAFF
few | TRBJ1-2 | TRBV28 | TRBD1 | 16 | TGTGCCAGCAGAACCGGGACAGGGGGGGGAATCTATGGCTACACCTTC | CASRTGTGGGIYGYTF
many | TRBJ2-1 | TRBV12-3/TRBV12-4 | . | 12 | TGTGCCAGCAGTTTAGTTTTAGCCGAGCAGTTCTTC | CASSLVLAEQFF
. | TRBJ2-5 | TRBV20-1 | . | 11 | TGCAGCGCTAACGCCCGGGGGACCCAGTACTTC | CSANARGTQYF
. | TRBJ1-6 | TRBV18 | . | 15 | TGTGCCAGCTCACCGACAGCTGGAAATAATTCACCCCTCCCCTTT | CASSPTAGNNSPLPF
many | TRBJ1-6 | TRBV5-1 | . | 15 | TGCGCCAGTCGTGAGTGGGGAATGAGTAATTCACCCCTCCACTTT | CASREWGMSNSPLHF
many | TRBJ2-7 | TRBV5-1 | TRBD2 | 14 | TGCGCCAGCAGCGGGGGGGGACTGGCCTACGAGCAGTACTTC | CASSGGGLAYEQYF
many | TRBJ2-3 | TRBV20-1 | . | 15 | TGCAGTGCTACTGACCGCGTCCGCACCCCAGATACGCAGTATTTT | CSATDRVRTPDTQYF
. | TRBJ2-1 | TRBV9 | TRBD2 | 16 | TGTGCCAGCAGCGTAGGGCCTAGCGGTAGTTACAATGAGCGGTTCTTC | CASSVGPSGSYNERFF
many | TRBJ2-5 | TRBV5-8 | . | 15 | TGTGCCAGCAGCTTGGGCCCGGGGGTGCAAGAGACCCAGTACTTC | CASSLGPGVQETQYF
. | TRBJ1-5 | TRBV20-1 | . | 12 | TGCAGTGCTAGAGGGAGCAATCAGCCCCAGCATTTT | CSARGSNQPQHF
many | TRBJ1-6 | TRBV9 | . | 14 | TGTGCCAGCAGCGTAGGGATCGGCAATTCACCCCTCCACTTT | CASSVGIGNSPLHF
. | TRBJ2-6 | TRBV28 | . | 14 | TGTGCCAGCAACCCACACTCTGGGGCCAACGTCCTGACTTTC | CASNPHSGANVLTF
many | TRBJ1-6 | TRBV11-2 | . | 14 | TGTGCCAGCAGCCCTACAGGGTCGAATTCACCCCTCCACTTT | CASSPTGSNSPLHF
many | TRBJ2-5 | TRBV20-1 | . | 14 | TGCAGTGCCTCAATAGGTTCTAACCAAGAGACCCAGTACTTC | CSASIGSNQETQYF
few | TRBJ1-4 | TRBV6-6 | . | 18 | TGTGCCAGCAGTTACTCGGGATCCCCCCTAGCAACTAATGAAAAACTGTTTTTT | CASSYSGSPLATNEKLFF
many | TRBJ2-7 | TRBV20-1 | . | 16 | TGCAGTGCTAGAGATCCGGCTAGCGTACTCTCCTACGAGCAGTACTTC | CSARDPASVLSYEQYF
many | TRBJ1-4 | TRBV2 | . | 15 | TGTGCCAGCAGCGGCTGGTCAAACCCTAATGAAAAACTGTTTTTT | CASSGWSNPNEKLFF
many | TRBJ2-1 | TRBV9 | . | 17 | TGTGCCAGCAGCGTAGATGAAAGGAAGAGCTCCTACAATGAGCAGTTCTTC | CASSVDERKSSYNEQFF
few | TRBJ2-3 | TRBV5-6 | . | 13 | TGTGCCAGCAGCTTAGTGGGGACCGGCTGGCAGTATTTT | CASSLVGTGWQYF
. | TRBJ2-5 | TRBV2 | TRBD2 | 15 | TGTGCCAGCAGTCGAACCGGGACTAGCAGCGAGACCCAATACTTC | CASSRTGTSSETQYF
. | TRBJ1-2 | TRBV20-1 | TRBD1 | 12 | TGCAGTGCTCGGACAGGGAACTATGGCTACACCTTC | CSARTGNYGYTF
many | TRBJ1-6 | TRBV5-1 | TRBD1 | 16 | TGCGCCAGCAGCTTGGGGGCAGGGGGTGATAATTCACCCCTCCACTTT | CASSLGAGGDNSPLHF
many | TRBJ1-5 | TRBV6-4 | . | 13 | TGTGCCAGCAGTGAGGAGCTTAATCAGCCCCAGCATTTT | CASSEELNQPQHF
many | TRBJ1-2 | TRBV12-3/TRBV12-4 | . | 11 | TGTGCCAGCATCTTCAACTATGGCTACACCTTC | CASIFNYGYTF
many | TRBJ1-2 | TRBV29-1 | . | 12 | TGCAGCGTCCTGACAGCGGAAGGAGGCTACACCTTC | CSVLTAEGGYTF
few | TRBJ2-2 | TRBV5-4 | . | 16 | TGTGCCAGCAGCCCTGGCGGCAGGACGAACACCGGGGAGCTGTTTTTT | CASSPGGRTNTGELFF